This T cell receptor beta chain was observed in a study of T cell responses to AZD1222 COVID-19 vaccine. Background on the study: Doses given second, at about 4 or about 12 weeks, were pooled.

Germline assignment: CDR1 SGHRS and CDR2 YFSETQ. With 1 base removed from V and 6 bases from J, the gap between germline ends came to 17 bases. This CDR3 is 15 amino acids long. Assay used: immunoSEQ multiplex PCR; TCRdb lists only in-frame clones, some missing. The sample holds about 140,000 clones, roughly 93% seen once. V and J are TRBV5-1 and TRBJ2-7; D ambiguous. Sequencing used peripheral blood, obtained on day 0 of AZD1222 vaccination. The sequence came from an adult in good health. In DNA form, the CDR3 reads TGCGCCAGCAGCTTGAACCCGACCGAAAGAGGCGAGCAGTACTTC. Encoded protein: CASSLNPTERGEQYF. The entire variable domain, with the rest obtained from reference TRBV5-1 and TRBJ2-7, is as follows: KAGVTQTPRYLIKTRGQQVTLSCSPISGHRSVSWYQQTPGQGLQFLFEYFSETQRNKGNFPGRFSGRQFSNSRSEMNVSTLELGDSALYLCASSLNPTERGEQYFGPGTRLTVT.